Below are 19 T cell receptor beta chains sequenced from a single sample in a study of T cells in Graves' hyperthyroidism and ophthalmopathy. Researchers took RNA transcripts and amplified the TCR beta CDR3 regions from them. First-round RT-PCR with HTBI primers amplified the TCR CDR3 region. TCRdb re-analysed the multiplex PCR reads in MiXCR, keeping a single row per CDR3 protein. This table holds some 800,000 distinct CDR3 sequences, approximately 40% found once. The sequencing sample was made of blood. The receptors derive from a man aged 18 to 35 with Graves' hyperthyroidism.

This clonotype was observed at least ten times. The chain combines TRBV2 with TRBJ1-2; no reliable D call. The CDR3 is 14 amino acids. Trimming left V 8 bases short and J 4 bases short, with 17 bases between. The V gene's germline CDR1 is SNHLY and CDR2 FYNNEI. The CDR3 coding sequence is TGTGCCAGCCTCAGGACGGTCCAAATCTATGGCTACACCTTC. It is translated as CASLRTVQIYGYTF. The entire variable domain, with the rest obtained from reference TRBV2 and TRBJ1-2, is as follows: EPEVTQTPSHQVTQMGQEVILRCVPISNHLYFYWYRQILGQKVEFLVSFYNNEISEKSEIFDDQFSVERPDGSNFTLKIRSTKLEDSAMYFCASLRTVQIYGYTFGSGTRLTVV.

This clonotype appeared a few times. The chain recombines TRBV9 with TRBJ2-7; TRBD1 agrees at 7 bases. The V and J ends lost 3 bases and 3 bases, in that order; junction bases with no gene match: 6. Germline CDR1 and CDR2: SGDLS and YYNGEE. This CDR3 has 14 amino acids. The CDR3 sequence is CASSEEGTDYEQYF. The CDR3 DNA follows: TGTGCCAGCAGCGAGGAAGGGACAGACTACGAGCAGTACTTC.

This clonotype was found many times. The J gene is TRBJ1-2, the V gene TRBV5-1; 10 bases align to TRBD1. Trimming at V came to 0 bases and at J to 6 bases, leaving 2 bases not matched to a gene. CDR3 size: 14 residues. Per the germline V gene, CDR1 is SGHRS and CDR2 is YFSETQ. CDR3 amino acids: CASSLGQGADGYTF. CDR3 DNA sequence: TGCGCCAGCAGCTTGGGACAGGGGGCCGATGGCTACACCTTC.

Only one count was recorded for this clonotype. The V gene is TRBV6-6, the J gene TRBJ2-3; 8 bases line up with TRBD1. From germline, CDR1 is MNHNY and CDR2 SVGAGI (reference sequence). The CDR3 totals 12 residues. After removal of 2 bases from V and 14 bases from J, the junction contained 6 bases not matched to a gene. In DNA, the CDR3 is TGTGCCAGCAGTTACCTGGACAGGGTGGGGTATTTT. It translates to CASSYLDRVGYF.

This chain's CDR3 is CASSSFYSNQPQHF. As DNA, the CDR3 is TGTGCCAGCAGTTCCTTCTATAGCAATCAGCCCCAGCATTTT. The rearrangement uses TRBV12-3 or TRBV12-4 and TRBJ1-5; no clear D gene. The V and J ends lost 4 bases and 0 bases respectively, with 7 bases between them. The CDR3 consists of 14 residues.

This clonotype was recorded only once. Since a much larger clone is just one base distant, this may be a read error. J is TRBJ1-1 and V is TRBV7-9; TRBD1 aligns across 8 bases. Unmatched junction bases numbered 11, after V lost 5 bases and J lost 9 bases. CDR1 and CDR2 (germline): SEHNR, FQNEAQ (reference sequence). The CDR3 runs 14 residues. The CDR3 loop is CASSLPTGGEKAFF. The DNA of the CDR3 is TGTGCCAGCAGCCTCCCAACAGGGGGAGAAAAAGCTTTCTTT.

The rearrangement joins TRBV9 to TRBJ2-6; 8 bases align to TRBD1. The CDR3 sequence is 19 residues long. V lost 3 bases, J lost 1 base, and 12 bases stayed unmatched. Germline V CDR1 and CDR2: SGDLS, YYNGEE. CDR3 residues: CASSASTGGSFSGANVLTF. The CDR3 coding sequence is TGTGCCAGCAGCGCCTCAACAGGGGGATCTTTTTCTGGGGCCAACGTCCTGACTTTC.

This chain joins TRBV4-2 and TRBJ2-5; 14 bases match TRBD2. Germline V gene data show CDR1 as LGHNA and CDR2 as YNFKEQ. With V trimmed by 0 bases and J by 5 bases, 8 bases remained unmatched. This CDR3 comprises 18 residues. The CDR3, as DNA: TGTGCCAGCAGCCAAGATATCGGGACTAGCGGGAGAGGGGAGACCCAGTACTTC. Its protein is CASSQDIGTSGRGETQYF.

This clonotype came up a few times. The V call is TRBV7-2, the J call TRBJ2-2; D is undetermined. V lost 3 bases and J 5 bases, leaving 13 bases between the germline ends. The CDR3 covers 15 residues. Germline assignment: CDR1 SGHTA and CDR2 FQGNSA. In nucleotides, the CDR3 is TGTGCCAGCAGCTTCCCGGGTCTAGGAACCGGGGAGCTGTTTTTT. Translated, it gives CASSFPGLGTGELFF.

This clonotype was seen only a few times. This chain joins TRBV20-1 and TRBJ2-2; D gene ambiguous. The CDR3 loop spans 14 amino acids. Trimming stripped 0 bases from V and 1 base from J, with 6 bases between. CDR1 DFQATT and CDR2 SNEGSKA come from the germline V gene (reference sequence). CDR3 nucleotides: TGCAGTGCTAGAGATTGGCTGAACACCGGGGAGCTGTTTTTT. Protein: CSARDWLNTGELFF.

This clonotype was recorded many times. The chain recombines TRBV20-1 with TRBJ1-2; D might be TRBD1 (6 bases). The germline V gene encodes CDR1 DFQATT and CDR2 SNEGSKA (reference sequence). Trimming pared 5 bases from V and 7 bases from J, leaving 11 bases between. The CDR3 extends over 11 amino acids. The CDR3: CSAATGFGYTF. CDR3 DNA: TGCAGTGCTGCAACAGGGTTTGGCTACACCTTC.

This clonotype was recorded a few times. The chain joins TRBV7-9 to TRBJ2-2; TRBD1 agrees at 7 bases. The CDR3 has 15 residues. The ends lost 5 bases at V and 5 bases at J; junction bases unmatched: 8. Per the germline V gene, CDR1 is SEHNR and CDR2 is FQNEAQ (reference sequence). The CDR3 loop reads CASSDPGQLTGELFF. The CDR3 DNA reads TGTGCCAGCAGCGACCCGGGACAGCTTACCGGGGAGCTGTTTTTT.

Worth noting for this clonotype: With a much larger clone just one base away, this may be a read error. The CDR3 loop is CANSSAMRYGYTF. The DNA for the CDR3 is TGTGCCAACAGCTCGGCCATGCGGTATGGCTACACCTTC. The chain combines TRBV11-1 with TRBJ1-2; no definite D call. The germline V gene has CDR1 SGHAT and CDR2 FQDESV (reference sequence). This CDR3 is 13 amino acids long.

The chain recombines TRBV20-1 with TRBJ1-5; D not certain. In germline, CDR1 is DFQATT, CDR2 SNEGSKA (reference sequence). V lost 5 bases and J 4 bases, leaving 18 bases between the germline ends. This CDR3 has 15 residues. The CDR3 reads CSAGRSSPSNQPQHF. In DNA, the CDR3 is TGCAGTGCTGGCCGTTCCTCTCCTAGTAATCAGCCCCAGCATTTT.

Regarding this clonotype: A junction boundary mismatches the germline segment, possibly from a read error. The chain links TRBV7-2 to TRBJ2-7; possibly TRBD2 for D (7 bases). Germline loops: CDR1 SGHTA, CDR2 FQGNSA. The CDR3 has 18 amino acids. This CDR3 reads CASSQDQGWEGPGHEQYF. DNA of the CDR3: TGCGCCAGCAGCCAAGATCAGGGGTGGGAGGGCCCCGGCCACGAGCAGTACTTC.

J is TRBJ2-7 and V is TRBV20-1; TRBD2 matches 9 bases. The V and J ends lost 6 bases and 4 bases, in that order; junction bases with no gene match: 13. Germline CDR1 DFQATT, CDR2 SNEGSKA (reference sequence). The CDR3 is made up of 15 amino acids. The CDR3 here is CSAHEGSSGIYEQYF. CDR3 sequence (DNA): TGCAGTGCCCATGAGGGGTCTAGCGGGATTTACGAGCAGTACTTC.

DNA of the CDR3: TGTGCCAGCAGTGCGGCGGGGGTGGCTGATACGCAGTATTTT. Translated: CASSAAGVADTQYF. This sequence joins TRBV2 and TRBJ2-3; 7 nucleotides match TRBD2. The CDR3 runs to 14 residues. Germline CDR1 reads SNHLY; CDR2 reads FYNNEI. Unmatched junction bases numbered 7, after V lost 4 bases and J lost 6 bases.

On this clonotype: The junction differs from germline at one of its ends, possibly a read error. The chain joins TRBV4-1 to TRBJ2-2, with D possibly TRBD2 on 5 matching bases. CDR3 length: 14 amino acids. CDR1 and CDR2 from the germline V gene are MGHRA and YSYEKL. CDR3 sequence: CASSQAGYTEELFF. CDR3 nucleotides: TGCGCCAGCAGCCAAGCGGGATACACCGAGGAGCTGTTTTTT.

The chain employs TRBV12-3 or TRBV12-4 and TRBJ2-5; 9 bases are a match to TRBD1. CDR3 length equals 15 residues. V was clipped by 6 bases and J by 4 bases; unmatched bases: 9. The DNA for the CDR3 is TGTGCCAGCAGCTTACAGGGGGCGCGGCGAGAGACCCAGTACTTC. This gives the protein CASSLQGARRETQYF.